This T cell receptor beta chain was documented in a study of cytomegalovirus exposure and HLA in healthy donors. Study-wide findings and caveats: Most TCR sequences were rare, but some public TCRs occurred in many donors. Donors belonging to an Asian-associated ancestry cluster reportedly showed fewer N-insertions in productive TCRs than the 666-donor mean, according to what a later analysis found.

Germline CDR1 SGHAT, CDR2 FQNNGV. The CDR3 runs to 14 residues. Trimming removed 1 base from V and 4 bases from J, with 10 bases in between. Donors were nominally healthy when sampled, though unrecorded immune exposures were likely. On this clone: Its antigen is not known.

The PCR was carried out with 60 Vbeta primers and 13 Jbeta primers. Clones were sequenced by immunoSEQ multiplex PCR, and TCRdb holds only the in-frame ones, with some missing. The table lists about 160,000 clones, roughly 80% of them singletons, with roughly 2% in the top ten. The sample taken for sequencing was PBMCs. The TCR comes from a female donor in good health and CMV-seronegative. The genes are TRBV11-2 and TRBJ2-5, with a possible D match to TRBD1 (5 bases). The CDR3 sequence: CASSLGATVETQYF. The CDR3 DNA is TGTGCCAGCAGCTTAGGGGCGACAGTAGAGACCCAGTACTTC.